Included here is one T cell receptor (beta chain) sequence, with context. This receptor's antigen is unknown. No quality values exist for individual bases; no much larger clone is one base distant. Relative to germline, V is 0 bases shorter and J is 10 bases shorter, with 9 bases between their ends. For CDR1 and CDR2, the germline V gene (reference sequence) lists WNHNN and SYGVQD. The CDR3 runs 13 residues from the cysteine to the phenylalanine. Of the read, only the CDR3 DNA is kept; its 39 bases are in frame from base 1. The immunoSEQ Assay, a bias-controlled multiplex PCR, was used to amplify TCRbeta CDR3 regions from genomic DNA. For the original study's pipeline: The number of nucleated cells in each sample was estimated by amplification of reference gene primers within the assay. To quantify the absolute abundance of each unique TCRbeta CDR3 rearrangement, sequence reads were collapsed and filtered. Productive Simpson clonality was computed per sample as the square root of Simpson's diversity index over productive rearrangements. Imported from immuneACCESS, the table was reduced by TCRdb to in-frame sequences with V and J called. These copies leave out some clones; in studies compared against another copy, an unresolved V gene accounts for under half, and the cause of the remainder is not known. Clone size and V and J calls were adopted from that table, with D and trimming inferred from the DNA. This sample has 100,000 to 150,000 clones in its table, and 55% to 70% of those were observed once. The ten largest clonotypes hold under 2.5% of the sample.

The collaborating institutions used their own protocols to collect whole blood in K2EDTA tubes. For TCRbeta analysis, collaborator samples were shipped as frozen whole blood, as isolated PBMCs, or as DNA extracted from either sample type. The data stem from a study of blood T cell repertoires in COVID-19 (TCRdb year 2020). Turning to the overall study: Samples covering the acute and convalescent phases of COVID-19 were provided by collaborators in the United States, Italy and Spain. The prospective study material was composed of cDNA or gDNA derived from T cells, B-cell-depleted T cells, or PBMCs. Where available, HLA class I and class II types were taken from metadata supplied by the sample provider and were not determined by assay-based typing. The repertoires were made available in a free public database intended to serve as a resource for research on the immune response to SARS-CoV-2. Samples came from the ongoing ImmuneRACE study (first 160 participants) plus 1,254 subjects from 6 global collaborators. Deeply sampled blood TCRbeta repertoires from subjects exposed to, actively infected with, or recovered from COVID-19 were included in the dataset. Nearly every sample came with metadata listing a de-identified subject ID, COVID-19 status, age in years and sex.

The paper as a whole reports these results and caveats: The amount of clinical and demographic metadata varied by source and participant and was provided uncurated.

Sequences were obtained from peripheral blood. The rearranged segments are TRBV10-1 and TRBJ1-4, with the D segment identity uncertain. The sequence derives from a woman aged 70-85 years with acute or convalescent COVID-19. Here the CDR3 is given as CASSESMVGKLFF. The bases read TGCGCCAGCAGTGAGTCGATGGTCGGAAAACTGTTTTTT.